These 21 T cell receptor beta chains were all obtained from the same sample, sequenced in a study of cytomegalovirus exposure and HLA in healthy donors. 13 Jbeta primers and 60 Vbeta primers were used for the PCR. Clones were read by immunoSEQ multiplex PCR, and TCRdb kept only the in-frame ones, dropping some. Of about 110,000 clones detected, 79% appear once; the ten largest clones hold 3% to 3.5%. The sequencing sample was made of PBMCs. The receptors stem from a woman between 40 and 50 years old in good health and CMV-seronegative.

Written as DNA, the CDR3 is TGTGCCACCAGCAAGGACTTAATGCCCTACGAGCAGTACTTC. Its translation: CATSKDLMPYEQYF. The rearrangement uses TRBV15 and TRBJ2-7; a possible D gene is TRBD2 (5 bases). V was trimmed by 4 bases and J by 2 bases, leaving 12 bases between them. The CDR3 covers 14 residues. Germline V lookup: CDR1 LNHNV, CDR2 YYDKDF (reference sequence).

The rearrangement links TRBV6-5 to TRBJ2-7, with D maybe TRBD1 (5 bases). V lost 6 bases and J lost 4, with 10 bases in between. Germline V gene data show CDR1 as MNHEY and CDR2 as SVGAGI. The CDR3 has 12 residues. This chain's CDR3 is CASSDQGYEQYF. For the CDR3, the DNA is TGTGCCAGCAGCGATCAGGGATACGAGCAGTACTTC.

V is TRBV10-1 and J is TRBJ2-1; 8 bases line up with TRBD2. The CDR3 spans 14 residues. Germline assignment: CDR1 WNHNN and CDR2 SYGVQD (reference sequence). V lost 10 bases and J lost 6; bases outside the gene matches: 11. The CDR3 nucleotides read TGCGCCACCATGGCAGCGGGAGATGTCAATGAGCAGTTCTTC. It codes for CATMAAGDVNEQFF.

This clone was found a few times. The V and J genes are TRBV10-3 and TRBJ2-7; 9 bases are shared with TRBD2. The CDR3 is 14 amino acids. The J segment lost 5 bases and the V segment lost 11 bases, leaving 13 bases of the junction unmatched. The germline V gene has CDR1 ENHRY and CDR2 SYGVKD. CDR3 protein: CAAKGVAGDHEQYF. CDR3 bases: TGTGCCGCCAAGGGTGTAGCGGGAGACCACGAGCAGTACTTC.

V and J are TRBV7-6 and TRBJ1-4, with TRBD1 as a possible D gene (5 bases). The germline gives CDR1 SGHVS, CDR2 FNYEAQ. The CDR3 contains 16 residues. Trimming stripped 2 bases from V and 7 bases from J, with 17 bases between. This CDR3 reads CASSLRPQGLGEKLFF. The CDR3 DNA sequence: TGTGCCAGCAGCTTACGCCCTCAGGGACTGGGTGAAAAACTGTTTTTT.

The chain carries TRBV30 and TRBJ2-3; 14 bases match TRBD2. The CDR3 covers 15 residues. After removal of 5 bases from V and 6 bases from J, the junction contained 7 bases not matched to a gene. Germline loops: CDR1 GTSNPN, CDR2 SVGIG (reference sequence). CDR3 nucleotides: TGTGCCTGGCAGGGACTAGCGGGAGCGGGGGATACGCAGTATTTT. Protein product: CAWQGLAGAGDTQYF.

This chain uses TRBV11-2 with TRBJ2-5; 8 nucleotides line up with TRBD1. Germline V gives CDR1 SGHAT, CDR2 FQNNGV. Trimming at V came to 5 bases and at J to 4 bases, leaving 9 bases not matched to a gene. The CDR3 consists of 15 residues. The CDR3 loop is CASSLQGGRGETQYF. The CDR3 nucleotides read TGTGCCAGCAGCCTACAGGGGGGAAGAGGAGAGACCCAGTACTTC.

The CDR3 coding sequence is TGTGCCAGCACCCAAGGGAGTTCTTCCTACGAGCAGTACTTC. It specifies CASTQGSSSYEQYF. The chain is built from TRBV6-6 and TRBJ2-7; TRBD2 might be the D (5 bases). With 7 bases removed from V and 1 base from J, the gap between germline ends came to 14 bases. The CDR3 loop spans 14 amino acids. CDR1 MNHNY and CDR2 SVGAGI come from the germline V gene (reference sequence).

In its sample, this clone was seen a few times. V is TRBV2 and J is TRBJ2-7; tentative D call: TRBD1 (6 bases). The V gene's germline CDR1 is SNHLY and CDR2 FYNNEI. CDR3 length: 12 residues. The V end was cut by 7 bases, the J end by 5 bases, with 12 bases between. The CDR3 DNA is TGTGCCAGCAATTCAGGGGTGGACGAGCAGTACTTC. Encoded protein: CASNSGVDEQYF. Full variable domain (missing parts from reference TRBV2 and TRBJ2-7): EPEVTQTPSHQVTQMGQEVILRCVPISNHLYFYWYRQILGQKVEFLVSFYNNEISEKSEIFDDQFSVERPDGSNFTLKIRSTKLEDSAMYFCASNSGVDEQYFGPGTRLTVT.

The V call is TRBV4-1, the J call TRBJ1-5, with D tentatively TRBD1 (5 bases). CDR3 length: 17 residues. V lost 3 bases and J 7 bases, leaving 22 bases between the germline ends. Germline-derived CDR1 and CDR2 are MGHRA and YSYEKL. The DNA of the CDR3 is TGCGCCAGCAGCCAGGATGGGGCAGGGATGGGAAACCAGCCCCAGCATTTT. This codes for CASSQDGAGMGNQPQHF.

V usage is TRBV9 and J usage is TRBJ2-7, with D possibly matching TRBD2 (5 bases). With 0 bases removed from V and 3 bases from J, the gap between germline ends came to 13 bases. This CDR3 is 15 amino acids long. The germline V gene encodes CDR1 SGDLS and CDR2 YYNGEE. For the CDR3, the DNA is TGTGCCAGCAGCGTAGGAGGAACCGGGGACTACGAGCAGTACTTC. Translating gives CASSVGGTGDYEQYF.

J is TRBJ2-1 and V is TRBV10-2; 7 nucleotides match TRBD2. Germline V gene lookup returns CDR1 WSHSY and CDR2 SAAADI. V lost 6 bases and J lost 0; bases outside the gene matches: 5. The CDR3 length is 15 residues. The CDR3 region is CASRRGGSSYNEQFF. The CDR3 DNA is TGCGCCAGCAGAAGGGGAGGGAGCTCCTACAATGAGCAGTTCTTC.

V is TRBV5-6 and J is TRBJ1-6; 9 positions agree with TRBD1. CDR3 length: 16 amino acids. Germline V gene data show CDR1 as SGHDT and CDR2 as YYEEEE. V lost 5 bases to trimming and J lost 4 bases; unmatched junction nucleotides: 7. The DNA of the CDR3 is TGTGCCAGCAGACCTTACGGGACAGGGTATAATTCACCCCTCCACTTT. Its translation is CASRPYGTGYNSPLHF.

This chain joins TRBV7-2 and TRBJ2-2; D not certain. CDR3 length: 16 amino acids. CDR1 is SGHTA and CDR2 is FQGNSA in the germline V gene. Deletions cut 3 bases from V and 0 bases from J, with 11 bases between. The CDR3: CASSFYYGANTGELFF. In DNA form, the CDR3 reads TGTGCCAGCAGCTTTTATTACGGAGCGAACACCGGGGAGCTGTTTTTT.

A word on this clone: The junction differs from germline at one of its ends, possibly a read error. The chain links TRBV19 to TRBJ2-7; a weak D match, TRBD1 (6 bases). The CDR3 contains 15 residues. The germline V gene has CDR1 LNHDA and CDR2 SQIVND (reference sequence). The CDR3 is CASSNWGQGSYEQYF. CDR3 coding DNA: TGTGCCAGCAGTAATTGGGGGCAGGGGTCCTACGAGCAGTACTTC.

The sample holds a few counts of this clone. The same CDR3 is also encoded by other DNA sequences in this sample. The V gene is TRBV10-2, the J gene TRBJ2-2; TRBD2 aligns across 11 bases. The CDR3 is 16 residues long. The V gene end was trimmed by 4 bases and the J gene end by 2 bases; junction bases not matched to a gene: 3. Germline V CDR1 and CDR2: WSHSY, SAAADI. The CDR3 DNA reads TGCGCCAGCAGTGGACTAGCGGGGTCCAACACCGGGGAGCTGTTTTTT. It is translated as CASSGLAGSNTGELFF.

This clone was counted between two and nine times. V usage is TRBV7-2 and J usage is TRBJ2-3; D is possibly TRBD1 (5 bases). Germline V gives CDR1 SGHTA, CDR2 FQGNSA. CDR3 length equals 16 residues. Trimming cost V 0 bases and J 1 base, with 11 bases left between them. The CDR3 protein is CASSLAAGQGTDTQYF. The CDR3 DNA is TGTGCCAGCAGCTTAGCGGCAGGGCAAGGCACAGATACGCAGTATTTT. The full variable domain, in which reference TRBV7-2 and TRBJ2-3 provide the parts outside the CDR3, is GAGVSQSPSNKVTEKGKDVELRCDPISGHTALYWYRQSLGQGLEFLIYFQGNSAPDKSGLPSDRFSAERTGGSVSTLTIQRTQQEDSAVYLCASSLAAGQGTDTQYFGPGTRLTVL.

The J gene is TRBJ1-1, the V gene TRBV6-5; D possibly corresponds to TRBD1 (6 bases). In germline, CDR1 is MNHEY, CDR2 SVGAGI. The CDR3 is made up of 14 amino acids. Trimming left V 7 bases short and J 1 base short, with 13 bases between. CDR3 coding DNA: TGTGCCAGCAATTTAGGGGGAGAGAACACTGAAGCTTTCTTT. Translation gives CASNLGGENTEAFF.

Of note for this clone: An end of the junction does not agree with germline; a read error may underlie this. Different DNA sequences within this sample yield the same CDR3. The V call is TRBV6-1, the J call TRBJ1-5; no clear D. CDR3 length: 15 amino acids. Germline assignment: CDR1 MNHNS and CDR2 SASEGT. Here the CDR3 DNA reads TGTGCCAGCAGTGAACTTGCGGATAGCAATCAGCCCCAGCACTTT. Translation: CASSELADSNQPQHF.

The rearrangement links TRBV4-1 to TRBJ1-3; 9 nucleotides match TRBD1. Germline assignment: CDR1 MGHRA and CDR2 YSYEKL. Trimming removed 4 bases from V and 6 bases from J; junction bases left unmatched: 4. The CDR3 extends over 14 amino acids. CDR3 amino acids: CASSPRTGENTIYF. The CDR3 nucleotides read TGCGCCAGCAGCCCCAGGACAGGGGAAAACACCATATATTTT.

The rearrangement joins TRBV7-2 to TRBJ2-5; the match to TRBD2 covers 7 bases. V trimming: 0 bases; J trimming: 5 bases; junction bases outside the gene matches: 12. Germline lookup yields CDR1 SGHTA and CDR2 FQGNSA. The CDR3 has 17 residues. CDR3 sequence (DNA): TGTGCCAGCAGCTTAGCAGGGCTAGCGGCCTCCGGGGAGACCCAGTACTTC. It yields the protein CASSLAGLAASGETQYF.